This TCR beta chain was identified in a study of blood T cell repertoires in COVID-19. Study at large: The origin of the acute and convalescent COVID-19 samples was the United States, Italy and Spain. Sources were T cells, B-cell-depleted T cells, or PBMCs; the material itself was cDNA or gDNA.

Generated by immunoSEQ multiplex PCR, the TCRdb table keeps only in-frame clones and is missing some. This table holds 300,000 to 400,000 clones, around 87% found once. Germline CDR1 SGHDT, CDR2 YYEEEE. The CDR3 is 16 residues long. V was pared by 2 bases and J by 1 base, with 13 bases between. The Seattle patients, enrolled during active infection, were followed longitudinally. The source of this sequence is a woman aged 55-70 years with COVID-19, enrolled during active disease. The chain is built from TRBV5-6 and TRBJ1-3; the D gene is possibly TRBD1 (5 bases). The sample consisted of peripheral blood. In DNA, the CDR3 is TGTGCCAGCAGCTTCGGCAGGGTGGTATCTGGAAACACCATATATTTT. Its translation is CASSFGRVVSGNTIYF.